Below are 17 T cell receptor beta chains sequenced from a single sample in a study of T cells after posttransplantation cyclophosphamide. Produced via immunoSEQ multiplex PCR; TCRdb's table is partial and in-frame only. The sample lists approximately 23,000 clones, 95% to 98% occurring once. Cells defined as naive were viable CD3+CD4+ or CD3+CD8+ and CCR7+CD45RA+CD45RO-CD95-CD27+CD28+. Sequencing was performed on naive CD4+ T cells sorted from PBMCs. All receptors derive from a man aged 45 to 65 in good health, CMV-negative, and a related stem cell transplant donor.

This clone was observed a single time. V is TRBV9 and J is TRBJ2-7; TRBD1 aligns across 8 bases. The length of the CDR3 is 14 residues. Looked up from germline, CDR1 is SGDLS and CDR2 is YYNGEE. Trimming at V came to 2 bases and at J to 5 bases, leaving 6 bases not matched to a gene. CDR3 sequence reads: CASSVRTGLDEQYF. DNA of the CDR3: TGTGCCAGCAGCGTGCGGACAGGGCTGGACGAGCAGTACTTC.

The chain carries TRBV2 and TRBJ1-5, with 9 bases fitting TRBD1. Germline CDR1 SNHLY, CDR2 FYNNEI. The CDR3 has 20 amino acids. The V and J ends lost 6 bases and 2 bases, in that order; junction bases with no gene match: 20. CDR3 sequence: CASRETPGTGPLVGNQPQHF. The CDR3 DNA sequence: TGTGCCAGCAGGGAAACCCCCGGGACAGGGCCCCTCGTGGGCAATCAGCCCCAGCATTTT.

The chain employs TRBV19 and TRBJ1-1; tentative D call: TRBD1 (6 bases). The germline V and J ends were trimmed by 1 base and 6 bases, with 12 bases remaining between them. This CDR3 has 14 amino acids. Germline V gives CDR1 LNHDA, CDR2 SQIVND (reference sequence). The CDR3 spells CASSIVAGDAEAFF. CDR3 DNA: TGTGCCAGTAGTATAGTGGCAGGGGACGCTGAAGCTTTCTTT.

The chain joins TRBV21-1 to TRBJ1-3. TRBV21-1 is described as a pseudogene. The CDR3 has 16 residues. CDR3 loop: CASSERRQVDGNTIYF. The CDR3 DNA is TGTGCCAGCAGCGAACGGAGGCAGGTCGACGGAAACACCATATATTTT.

A single count supports this clone. The V call is TRBV6-6, the J call TRBJ2-5; weak D call: TRBD1 (5 bases). Germline V gene sequence: CDR1 MNHNY, CDR2 SVGAGI (reference sequence). The V end lost 6 bases, the J end lost 4 bases, and 9 bases lay between the germline ends. The CDR3 is made up of 12 amino acids. CDR3 amino acids: CASSQGGETQYF. The CDR3 coding sequence is TGTGCCAGCAGCCAGGGTGGAGAGACCCAGTACTTC.

This chain uses TRBV11-1 with TRBJ2-7, with D possibly being TRBD1 (5 bases). Per germline, CDR1 SGHAT and CDR2 FQDESV (reference sequence). The CDR3 loop spans 15 amino acids. Trimming took 4 bases from V and 0 from J, leaving 13 bases between them. CDR3 nucleotide sequence: TGTGCCAGCAGCTACTCAGGGTCCAGCTCCTACGAGCAGTACTTC. It is translated as CASSYSGSSSYEQYF.

The chain links TRBV11-2 to TRBJ2-5; D not resolved. Germline values: CDR1 SGHAT, CDR2 FQNNGV. Trimming removed 7 bases from V and 5 bases from J, with 14 bases in between. This CDR3 spans 13 amino acids. CDR3 nucleotide sequence: TGTGCCAGCACCCTGGGTGGGCCGGAGACCCAGTACTTC. Amino acid sequence: CASTLGGPETQYF. Using reference TRBV11-2 and TRBJ2-5 for the parts outside the CDR3, the full variable domain is EAGVAQSPRYKIIEKRQSVAFWCNPISGHATLYWYQQILGQGPKLLIQFQNNGVVDDSQLPKDRFSAERLKGVDSTLKIQPAKLEDSAVYLCASTLGGPETQYFGPGTRLLVL.

V usage is TRBV19 and J usage is TRBJ1-5; a weak D match, TRBD1 (5 bases). The germline gives CDR1 LNHDA, CDR2 SQIVND (reference sequence). The V end lost 1 base, the J end lost 5 bases, and 15 bases lay between the germline ends. The CDR3 totals 16 residues. The CDR3 nucleotides are TGTGCCAGTAGTATAGCTCGGCGGGGGATCGATCAGCCCCAGCATTTT. This translates into CASSIARRGIDQPQHF.

A word on this clone: Other DNA variants within this sample encode the same CDR3. The rearrangement joins TRBV27 to TRBJ2-3, with TRBD2 matching over 14 bases. The V segment lost 5 bases and the J segment 6 bases; nucleotides outside the gene matches: 7. The CDR3 contains 16 residues. The germline V gene encodes CDR1 MNHEY and CDR2 SMNVEV (reference sequence). CDR3 region: CASSARLAGGRDTQYF. CDR3 nucleotide sequence: TGTGCCAGCAGTGCTAGACTAGCGGGGGGGCGCGATACGCAGTATTTT.

This chain joins TRBV18 and TRBJ2-1; 9 nucleotides agree with TRBD1. Germline V gives CDR1 KGHSH, CDR2 LQKENI. The CDR3 consists of 15 residues. The V gene end was trimmed by 0 bases and the J gene end by 8 bases; junction bases not matched to a gene: 5. This CDR3 reads CASSPPRTGDHEQFF. In DNA form, the CDR3 reads TGTGCCAGCTCACCACCCAGGACAGGGGACCATGAGCAGTTCTTC.

The V gene is TRBV11-2, the J gene TRBJ2-7; TRBD1 is a possible D gene (6 bases). The CDR3 has 14 residues. The V gene lost 5 bases and the J gene lost 3 bases, with 14 bases spanning the gap. Germline V gives CDR1 SGHAT, CDR2 FQNNGV. The CDR3 here is CASSRLQGYYEQYF. CDR3 nucleotide sequence: TGTGCCAGCAGCCGCCTACAGGGCTACTACGAGCAGTACTTC.

The CDR3 DNA reads TGCAGCGCCTCACGACTAGCGGGAGGGCTCGATGAGCAGTTCTTC. It codes for CSASRLAGGLDEQFF. The chain uses TRBV29-1 and TRBJ2-1, with 14 bases aligning to TRBD2. This CDR3 contains 15 residues. Germline-derived CDR1 and CDR2 are SQVTM and ANQGSEA. V lost 7 bases, J lost 8 bases, and 10 bases stayed unmatched.

The chain recombines TRBV4-3 with TRBJ2-7; 7 nucleotides line up with TRBD2. The length of the CDR3 is 16 residues. Germline lookup yields CDR1 LGHNA and CDR2 YSLEER. With V trimmed by 3 bases and J by 4 bases, 12 bases remained unmatched. CDR3 protein: CASSQATGTTAYEQYF. CDR3 sequence (DNA): TGCGCCAGCAGCCAGGCAACCGGGACTACGGCGTACGAGCAGTACTTC.

This chain joins TRBV27 and TRBJ2-3; a possible D gene is TRBD1 (5 bases). Trimming pared 4 bases from V and 9 bases from J, leaving 17 bases between. The CDR3 spans 14 residues. The germline gives CDR1 MNHEY, CDR2 SMNVEV (reference sequence). The CDR3: CASSYSPDRQTQYF. In DNA form, the CDR3 reads TGTGCCAGCAGTTACTCCCCCGACCGACAGACGCAGTATTTT.

The gene calls are TRBV7-3 and TRBJ2-1, with TRBD2 matching over 12 bases. Per germline, CDR1 SGHTA and CDR2 FQGTGA. This CDR3 has 15 amino acids. The V gene end was trimmed by 2 bases and the J gene end by 6 bases; junction bases not matched to a gene: 2. The CDR3 region is CASSLGLAGINEQFF. The CDR3 DNA sequence: TGTGCCAGCAGCTTAGGACTAGCGGGGATCAATGAGCAGTTCTTC. Full variable domain (rest looked up from reference TRBV7-3 and TRBJ2-1): GAGVSQTPSNKVTEKGKYVELRCDPISGHTALYWYRQSLGQGPEFLIYFQGTGAADDSGLPNDRFFAVRPEGSVSTLKIQRTERGDSAVYLCASSLGLAGINEQFFGPGTRLTVL.

CDR3 protein: CASSMGSPSFMTLHF. CDR3 DNA: TGTGCCAGTAGTATGGGGAGCCCGTCGTTCATGACCCTCCACTTT. V usage is TRBV19 and J usage is TRBJ1-6; the D is unclear. Germline V lookup: CDR1 LNHDA, CDR2 SQIVND (reference sequence). V shed 3 bases and J shed 14 bases, with 20 bases lying between them. The CDR3 sequence is 15 residues long.

On this clone itself: Other DNA sequences in this specimen translate into the identical CDR3. The chain carries TRBV2 and TRBJ1-6, with 9 bases fitting TRBD1. CDR3 length: 15 residues. Trimming at V came to 8 bases and at J to 8 bases, leaving 10 bases not matched to a gene. The germline CDR1 and CDR2 sequences are SNHLY and FYNNEI. In nucleotides, the CDR3 is TGTGCCAGCGAGGAAGACAGGGGGAAGGATTCACCCCTCCACTTT. It specifies CASEEDRGKDSPLHF.